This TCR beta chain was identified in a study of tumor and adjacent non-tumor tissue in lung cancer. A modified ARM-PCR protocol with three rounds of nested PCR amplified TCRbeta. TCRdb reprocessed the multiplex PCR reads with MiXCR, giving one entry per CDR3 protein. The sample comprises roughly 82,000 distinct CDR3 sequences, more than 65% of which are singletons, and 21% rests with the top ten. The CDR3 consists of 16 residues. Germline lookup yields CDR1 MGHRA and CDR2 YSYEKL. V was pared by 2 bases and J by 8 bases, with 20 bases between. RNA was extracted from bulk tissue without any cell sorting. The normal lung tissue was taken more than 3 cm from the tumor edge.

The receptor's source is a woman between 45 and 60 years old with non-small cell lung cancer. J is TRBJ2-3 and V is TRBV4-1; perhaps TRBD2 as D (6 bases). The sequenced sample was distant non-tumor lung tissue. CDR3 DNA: TGCGCCAGCAGCCAAACTCTAGCGAGGGACGCAGCTACGCAGTATTTT. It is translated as CASSQTLARDAATQYF.